The 23 T cell receptor beta chains below were found in one sample sequenced in a study of identifying expanded T cells in peripheral blood. This table comes from immunoSEQ multiplex PCR, and its TCRdb copy is limited to in-frame clones, with some not included. Of 85,000 to 95,000 clones listed, roughly 90% are singletons. Specimen: blood. These receptors all come from a person between 18 and 75 years old in good health.

The CDR3 protein is CASSSPGYNEQFF. CDR3 nucleotide sequence: TGTGCCAGCAGCTCCCCCGGCTACAATGAGCAGTTCTTC. V usage is TRBV7-2 and J usage is TRBJ2-1; D gene ambiguous. Germline assignment: CDR1 SGHTA and CDR2 FQGNSA. Trimming cost V 4 bases and J 3 bases, with 7 bases left between them. CDR3 size: 13 residues.

This rearrangement joins TRBV11-2 to TRBJ2-2, with D unresolved. Germline CDR1 and CDR2: SGHAT and FQNNGV. The CDR3 length is 12 residues. Trimming took off 5 bases at V and 5 bases at J, with 6 bases between the two ends. The CDR3 spells CASSPLTGELFF. Written as DNA, the CDR3 is TGTGCCAGCAGCCCTTTAACCGGGGAGCTGTTTTTT.

The chain joins TRBV11-2 to TRBJ2-7, with a tentative D call TRBD2 (5 bases). The germline CDR1 and CDR2 sequences are SGHAT and FQNNGV. V was shortened by 1 base and J by 0 bases, with 10 bases between the two germline ends. The CDR3 extends over 15 amino acids. The CDR3 region is CASSLAGGLSYEQYF. The CDR3 DNA is TGTGCCAGCAGCTTAGCTGGAGGTCTCTCCTACGAGCAGTACTTC.

The rearrangement links TRBV6-5 to TRBJ1-1; the match to TRBD1 covers 9 bases. This CDR3 contains 16 residues. The germline gives CDR1 MNHEY, CDR2 SVGAGI. The V segment lost 0 bases and the J segment 1 base; nucleotides outside the gene matches: 3. The CDR3: CASSYSGQGRNTEAFF. CDR3 sequence (DNA): TGTGCCAGCAGTTACTCGGGACAGGGTAGGAACACTGAAGCTTTCTTT.

V and J are TRBV30 and TRBJ1-1, with D hard to call. In germline, CDR1 is GTSNPN, CDR2 SVGIG (reference sequence). This CDR3 is built from 13 residues. V dropped 0 bases and J dropped 11 bases, with 16 bases sitting between them. For the CDR3, the DNA is TGTGCCTGGAGTGTATTCAGCGGGTCGCTGGCTTTCTTT. This codes for CAWSVFSGSLAFF.

This clone was detected once. The chain uses TRBV7-9 and TRBJ1-4; no definite D call. CDR1 is SEHNR and CDR2 is FQNEAQ in the germline V gene (reference sequence). The CDR3 is 15 residues long. V was cut by 2 bases and J by 6 bases, with 13 bases left in between. The CDR3 DNA reads as TGTGCCAGCAGCTTATGGGGTCAGGTGGATGAAAAACTGTTTTTT. Translating gives CASSLWGQVDEKLFF.

The chain joins TRBV6-4 to TRBJ2-1, with 13 bases that match TRBD2. Germline lookup yields CDR1 MRHNA and CDR2 SNTAGT. Trimming cost V 4 bases and J 7 bases; bases outside gene matches: 1. The CDR3 extends over 14 amino acids. The CDR3 loop is CASSGTSGGNEQFF. In DNA form, the CDR3 reads TGTGCCAGCAGTGGGACTAGCGGGGGAAATGAGCAGTTCTTC.

This clone appeared a single time. The CDR3 nucleotides are TGTGCCAGCAGCCCCCACACGGAACTCTCCTACGAGCAGTACTTC. This sequence encodes CASSPHTELSYEQYF. The genes are TRBV5-4 and TRBJ2-7; D gene unclear. Germline CDR1 SGHNT, CDR2 YYREEE (reference sequence). The V gene lost 4 bases and the J gene lost 0 bases, with 14 bases spanning the gap. This CDR3 spans 15 amino acids. The full variable domain, rest sourced from reference TRBV5-4 and TRBJ2-7, is ETGVTQSPTHLIKTRGQQVTLRCSSQSGHNTVSWYQQALGQGPQFIFQYYREEENGRGNFPPRFSGLQFPNYSSELNVNALELDDSALYLCASSPHTELSYEQYFGPGTRLTVT.

The J gene is TRBJ2-4, the V gene TRBV10-3; perhaps TRBD2 as D (6 bases). The CDR3 runs 13 residues. V lost 10 bases and J lost 7, with 17 bases in between. CDR1 and CDR2 from the germline V gene are ENHRY and SYGVKD. For the CDR3, the DNA is TGTGCCACCCTTGGGACTTTCGGGAACATTCAGTACTTC. Protein: CATLGTFGNIQYF.

The gene calls are TRBV4-1 and TRBJ2-1; possibly TRBD1 for D (6 bases). The CDR3 is 15 amino acids. V lost 2 bases, J lost 3 bases, and 11 bases lay in between. From germline, CDR1 is MGHRA and CDR2 YSYEKL. The CDR3 loop is CASSQSGTSYNEQFF. The CDR3 coding sequence is TGCGCCAGCAGCCAATCCGGGACAAGCTACAATGAGCAGTTCTTC.

In its sample, this clone was seen once. This chain connects TRBV6-5 to TRBJ2-1; D perhaps matches TRBD1 (6 bases). This CDR3 is 13 amino acids long. The V end lost 7 bases, the J end lost 8 bases, and 15 bases lay between the germline ends. Germline V CDR1 and CDR2: MNHEY, SVGAGI. The CDR3 DNA reads TGTGCCAGCAAGTTGGGGGCGGACTATGAGCAGTTCTTC. Translated, it gives CASKLGADYEQFF.

The chain employs TRBV4-2 and TRBJ2-3; unclear D gene. CDR1 and CDR2 (germline): LGHNA, YNFKEQ. The V gene lost 0 bases and the J gene lost 2 bases, with 15 bases spanning the gap. The CDR3 runs to 17 residues. CDR3 loop: CASSQDPTAANTDTQYF. The CDR3 bases are TGTGCCAGCAGCCAAGACCCCACCGCGGCAAACACAGATACGCAGTATTTT.

The chain joins TRBV25-1 to TRBJ2-7; 8 bases agree with TRBD2. Germline V CDR1 and CDR2: MGHDK, SYGVNS. Trimming took 3 bases from V and 4 from J; bases not matched to a gene: 8. The CDR3 has 15 amino acids. The CDR3 protein is CASSDPSGSIYEQYF. The CDR3 nucleotides read TGTGCCAGCAGTGATCCGAGCGGGAGCATATACGAGCAGTACTTC.

This chain joins TRBV19 and TRBJ2-7; D might be TRBD1 (5 bases). Trimming left V 5 bases short and J 0 bases short, with 11 bases between. Germline CDR1 and CDR2: LNHDA and SQIVND (reference sequence). This CDR3 has 14 residues. CDR3 coding DNA: TGTGCCAGTAGTCCCCAGGACATCTCCTACGAGCAGTACTTC. Encoded protein: CASSPQDISYEQYF. Looking up the rest from reference TRBV19 and TRBJ2-7 gives the full variable domain: DGGITQSPKYLFRKEGQNVTLSCEQNLNHDAMYWYRQDPGQGLRLIYYSQIVNDFQKGDIAEGYSVSREKKESFPLTVTSAQKNPTAFYLCASSPQDISYEQYFGPGTRLTVT.

This clone turned up a few times. The gene calls are TRBV27 and TRBJ2-1; 14 nucleotides match TRBD2. CDR3 size: 17 residues. The V segment lost 5 bases and the J segment 2 bases; nucleotides outside the gene matches: 5. In germline, CDR1 is MNHEY, CDR2 SMNVEV (reference sequence). The CDR3 spells CASSPGLAGVAYNEQFF. The CDR3 nucleotides are TGTGCCAGCAGTCCGGGACTAGCGGGAGTAGCCTACAATGAGCAGTTCTTC.

This chain connects TRBV6-6 to TRBJ2-3, with TRBD1 identical over 7 bases. With 5 bases clipped from V and 0 bases from J, the junction kept 8 bases outside the gene matches. Germline V gene lookup returns CDR1 MNHNY and CDR2 SVGAGI (reference sequence). This CDR3 comprises 16 residues. CDR3 region: CASSPILGQSTDTQYF. The CDR3 coding sequence is TGTGCCAGCAGTCCCATATTGGGACAGAGCACAGATACGCAGTATTTT.

This chain links TRBV19 with TRBJ2-5, with D perhaps matching TRBD1 or TRBD2 (5 bases each). The V end was cut by 5 bases, the J end by 4 bases, with 20 bases between. The CDR3 totals 16 residues. Germline V lookup: CDR1 LNHDA, CDR2 SQIVND (reference sequence). CDR3 sequence: CASSPNWGSGRETQYF. The CDR3 nucleotides read TGTGCCAGTAGTCCGAATTGGGGCTCAGGGAGAGAGACCCAGTACTTC.

The chain employs TRBV7-8 and TRBJ1-5; D is unresolved. This CDR3 is 14 amino acids long. CDR1 is SGHVS and CDR2 is FQNEAQ in the germline V gene. Trimming removed 1 base from V and 3 bases from J, with 7 bases in between. Written as DNA, the CDR3 is TGTGCCAGCAGCTTAGTGGCGGCCAATCAGCCCCAGCATTTT. Its translation: CASSLVAANQPQHF.

The gene calls are TRBV6-1 and TRBJ2-7, with D tentatively TRBD1 or TRBD2 (5 bases each). Deletions cut 7 bases from V and 5 bases from J, with 18 bases between. The germline CDR1 and CDR2 sequences are MNHNS and SASEGT. The CDR3 covers 14 residues. The chain's CDR3 is CASTQSRGPHEQYF. In DNA, the CDR3 is TGTGCCAGCACTCAGAGTCGGGGACCCCACGAGCAGTACTTC.

The rearrangement links TRBV6-4 to TRBJ2-7; no definite D call. This CDR3 is built from 12 residues. Trimming removed 4 bases at V and 3 bases at J, with 7 bases between. The V gene's germline CDR1 is MRHNA and CDR2 SNTAGT. The CDR3 DNA sequence: TGTGCCAGCAGTGGGTCTTACTACGAGCAGTACTTC. It specifies CASSGSYYEQYF.

The rearrangement links TRBV10-3 to TRBJ1-1; 7 bases are a match to TRBD1. Germline lookup yields CDR1 ENHRY and CDR2 SYGVKD. With 2 bases clipped from V and 2 bases from J, the junction kept 5 bases outside the gene matches. This CDR3 contains 15 residues. CDR3 protein: CAISEVGTANTEAFF. DNA for the CDR3: TGTGCCATCAGTGAGGTTGGGACAGCTAACACTGAAGCTTTCTTT.

V gene TRBV7-3 combines with J gene TRBJ2-3; 12 bases align to TRBD2. V lost 4 bases and J lost 4; bases outside the gene matches: 3. The germline V gene has CDR1 SGHTA and CDR2 FQGTGA. This CDR3 has 15 amino acids. In DNA form, the CDR3 reads TGTGCCAGCAGCTCTAGCGGGGGGGCCTCAGATACGCAGTATTTT. This translates into CASSSSGGASDTQYF.

This chain joins TRBV28 and TRBJ1-4; D is possibly TRBD1 (5 bases). The CDR3 spans 16 residues. The germline gives CDR1 MDHEN, CDR2 SYDVKM. V was clipped by 5 bases and J by 4 bases, with 17 bases between them. The DNA of the CDR3 is TGTGCCAGCAGTCCCGCTTCTCTGGGGGGTAATGAAAAACTGTTTTTT. Translation: CASSPASLGGNEKLFF.